These T cell receptor beta chains were read from a single sample in a study of blood T cell repertoires in COVID-19. Method: immunoSEQ multiplex PCR; TCRdb's copy keeps in-frame clones and lacks some. The profile shows roughly 110,000 clones, roughly 90% of them singletons. The sequenced material came from peripheral blood. All receptors come from a human donor with acute or convalescent COVID-19. The donor label of this sample is uncertain. The CDR3 runs from the conserved cysteine through the conserved F or W. A D gene is named only where the DNA matches it firmly. A clone size is listed for some rows: how often the clone was seen (once, few, many), or a class if it is expanded.

j_call v_call d_call clone_size cdr3_aa cdr3_nt
TRBJ2-7 TRBV6-2/TRBV6-3 - - CASSYSQTYEQYF TGTGCCAGCAGTTACTCACAAACCTACGAGCAGTACTTC
TRBJ1-1 TRBV6-5 - once CASSYSGATEAFF TGTGCCAGCAGTTACTCGGGGGCCACTGAAGCTTTCTTT
TRBJ1-2 TRBV4-1 - - CASSHPLGEFDGYTF TGCGCCAGCAGCCACCCTCTCGGGGAATTCGATGGCTACACCTTC
TRBJ1-2 TRBV5-4 - - CASSSFTGTPTRGYTF TGTGCCAGCAGCTCCTTCACAGGTACTCCTACTCGTGGCTACACCTTC
TRBJ1-2 TRBV12-5 - once CASGLPGGYTF TGTGCTAGTGGTTTACCGGGAGGCTACACCTTC
TRBJ2-1 TRBV15 - - CATSRDSRGEQFF TGTGCCACCAGCAGAGATTCCAGGGGTGAGCAGTTCTTC
TRBJ1-2 TRBV5-1 - - CASSLDSRGYTF TGCGCCAGCAGCTTGGATTCGCGTGGCTACACCTTC
TRBJ1-5 TRBV4-2 TRBD1 - CASSRGTGNQPQHF TGTGCCAGCAGCAGAGGGACAGGGAATCAGCCCCAGCATTTT
TRBJ1-5 TRBV6-5 - - CASSALQGMEPQHF TGTGCCAGCAGCGCTTTACAGGGCATGGAGCCCCAGCATTTT
TRBJ1-2 TRBV10-2 - - CASSFAGNYGYTF TGCGCCAGCAGCTTCGCCGGTAACTATGGCTACACCTTC
TRBJ2-7 TRBV18 TRBD1 - CASSLDRVGQYF TGTGCCAGCTCTCTGGACAGGGTGGGGCAGTACTTC
TRBJ2-5 TRBV3-1/TRBV3-2 TRBD1 - CASSPRTGQETQYF TGTGCCAGCAGCCCCCGGACAGGGCAAGAGACCCAGTACTTC
TRBJ2-6 TRBV18 - - CASSPWAVGRTGANVLTF TGTGCCAGCTCACCATGGGCGGTAGGGAGGACTGGGGCCAACGTCCTGACTTTC
TRBJ2-7 TRBV27 TRBD1 - CASSRDRNSYEQYF TGTGCCAGCAGCCGGGACAGGAACTCCTACGAGCAGTACTTC
TRBJ1-3 TRBV12-3/TRBV12-4 TRBD1 - CATGTGNLNTIYF TGTGCCACCGGGACAGGAAACTTGAACACCATATATTTT
TRBJ2-5 TRBV6-2/TRBV6-3 TRBD1 - CASSSATGFGETQYF TGTGCCAGCAGCTCGGCGACAGGGTTCGGGGAGACCCAGTACTTC
TRBJ2-3 TRBV5-6 - once CASSERLDTQYF TGTGCCAGCAGCGAAAGACTAGATACGCAGTATTTT